These 13 T cell receptor beta chains originate from one sample sequenced in a study of T cells in Graves' hyperthyroidism and ophthalmopathy. Researchers took RNA transcripts and amplified the TCR beta CDR3 regions from them. First-round RT-PCR targeting the TCR CDR3 was performed with the HTBI primer set. TCRdb itself ran the multiplex PCR reads through MiXCR, one entry per CDR3 protein. This table holds 360,000 or so distinct CDR3 sequences, about a fifth found once. What was sequenced was blood. These TCRs come from a woman younger than 35 with Graves' hyperthyroidism.

This clonotype was seen ten or more times. The chain couples TRBV20-1 to TRBJ1-1; TRBD1 matches at 8 bases. Germline CDR1 DFQATT, CDR2 SNEGSKA (reference sequence). The CDR3 totals 15 residues. J gave up 0 bases and V 1 base, and 4 bases lay outside the gene matches. The CDR3 is CSARAPTGVNTEAFF. The CDR3 coding sequence is TGCAGTGCTAGAGCCCCGACAGGGGTGAACACTGAAGCTTTCTTT.

This clonotype was found many times. The junction departs from the called germline gene at one end, perhaps through a read error. CDR3 sequence reads: CSAREGQGYEQYF. In DNA form, the CDR3 reads TGCAGTGCAAGAGAAGGACAGGGCTACGAGCAGTACTTC. The genes are TRBV20-1 and TRBJ2-7, with 8 nucleotides matching TRBD1. Germline V lookup: CDR1 DFQATT, CDR2 SNEGSKA (reference sequence). The CDR3 is made up of 13 amino acids.

This chain uses TRBV12-5 with TRBJ2-7; tentative D call: TRBD2 (6 bases). V was cut by 0 bases and J by 7 bases, with 10 bases left in between. The length of the CDR3 is 13 residues. CDR1 and CDR2 (germline): LGHNT, FRNRAP. This CDR3 reads CASGLVGRGEQYF. For the CDR3, the DNA is TGTGCTAGTGGTTTGGTCGGACGGGGGGAGCAGTACTTC.

The chain is built from TRBV4-2 and TRBJ2-5, with 12 bases aligning to TRBD2. Germline-derived CDR1 and CDR2 are LGHNA and YNFKEQ. The CDR3 length is 17 residues. V was clipped by 1 base and J by 3 bases; unmatched bases: 6. The CDR3 DNA reads as TGTGCCAGCAGCCAAGGGGCGCTAGCGGGGGGGGAAGAGACCCAGTACTTC. This translates into CASSQGALAGGEETQYF.

This clonotype was detected a few times. This sequence joins TRBV25-1 and TRBJ2-4, with D tentatively TRBD2 (5 bases). V was trimmed by 3 bases and J by 8 bases, leaving 17 bases between them. The CDR3 spans 15 residues. Germline V gives CDR1 MGHDK, CDR2 SYGVNS. The CDR3 is CASSDLAASGYIQYF. The DNA of the CDR3 is TGTGCCAGCAGTGATTTGGCTGCCTCGGGATACATTCAGTACTTC.

Many counts were recorded for this clonotype. V gene TRBV6-1 combines with J gene TRBJ1-2; possible D gene TRBD1, 5 bases. The V end was cut by 7 bases, the J end by 4 bases, with 19 bases between. This CDR3 comprises 15 residues. From germline, CDR1 is MNHNS and CDR2 SASEGT. CDR3 in DNA: TGTGCCAGCATGGTATCAGGGTCGATTAGCTATGGCTACACCTTC. It is translated as CASMVSGSISYGYTF.

This clonotype was seen at least ten times. The V and J genes are TRBV7-6 and TRBJ1-2; D call uncertain. With 5 bases removed from V and 3 bases from J, the gap between germline ends came to 10 bases. The CDR3 spans 13 residues. Germline values: CDR1 SGHVS, CDR2 FNYEAQ. CDR3 region: CASSLGPHYGYTF. The CDR3 nucleotides are TGTGCCAGCAGCCTCGGGCCCCACTATGGCTACACCTTC.

This clonotype has a count of ten or more. V is TRBV29-1 and J is TRBJ2-2, with 7 positions matching TRBD1. The trim removed 7 bases at V and 5 bases at J, leaving 7 bases unmatched. The germline gives CDR1 SQVTM, CDR2 ANQGSEA. This CDR3 comprises 13 residues. The CDR3 sequence: CSGRDSPTGELFF. CDR3 coding DNA: TGCAGCGGTCGGGACAGCCCTACCGGGGAGCTGTTTTTT.

This clonotype was found many times. The J gene is TRBJ1-5, the V gene TRBV5-1, with unresolved D. The CDR3 loop spans 17 amino acids. Germline lookup yields CDR1 SGHRS and CDR2 YFSETQ. Trimming shortened V by 0 bases and J by 2 bases, and 15 bases separated the two germline ends. CDR3 sequence: CASSLAPGGYGNQPQHF. The DNA of the CDR3 is TGCGCCAGCAGCTTGGCCCCCGGCGGGTACGGCAATCAGCCCCAGCATTTT.

This clonotype was counted many times. The chain has TRBV10-3 and TRBJ2-7; 7 bases align to TRBD1. The CDR3 extends over 13 amino acids. Germline CDR1 and CDR2: ENHRY and SYGVKD. The trim removed 6 bases at V and 4 bases at J, leaving 6 bases unmatched. This CDR3 reads CAISPRGLYEQYF. CDR3 DNA: TGTGCCATCAGCCCTAGGGGGCTATACGAGCAGTACTTC.

At least ten counts were recorded for this clonotype. A junction end diverges from the germline sequence, so it may reflect a read error. The V call is TRBV5-1, the J call TRBJ2-7; the match to TRBD2 covers 8 bases. The CDR3 covers 15 residues. The germline gives CDR1 SGHRS, CDR2 YFSETQ. In DNA, the CDR3 is TGTGCCAGCAGCTTAGGGGGGACTAGCTCCTACGAGCAGTACTTC. Translating gives CASSLGGTSSYEQYF. Based on the CDR3 plus reference TRBV5-1 and TRBJ2-7, the full variable domain is KAGVTQTPRYLIKTRGQQVTLSCSPISGHRSVSWYQQTPGQGLQFLFEYFSETQRNKGNFPGRFSGRQFSNSRSEMNVSTLELGDSALYLCASSLGGTSSYEQYFGPGTRLTVT.

This clonotype has ten or more counts. The chain carries TRBV18 and TRBJ2-5; D unclear. With 2 bases removed from V and 14 bases from J, the gap between germline ends came to 15 bases. Germline V lookup: CDR1 KGHSH, CDR2 LQKENI. The CDR3 covers 12 residues. This CDR3 reads CASSPERVESYF. The DNA of the CDR3 is TGTGCCAGCTCACCAGAACGAGTCGAATCCTACTTC.

CDR3 protein: CASSLRSFGPQHF. The CDR3 DNA reads as TGTGCCAGCAGTTTAAGAAGCTTCGGGCCCCAGCATTTT. This chain links TRBV12-3 or TRBV12-4 with TRBJ1-5; no clear D. Between the trimmed V and J ends, which lost 2 bases and 9 bases, there was a span of 11 bases. The CDR3 extends over 13 amino acids.